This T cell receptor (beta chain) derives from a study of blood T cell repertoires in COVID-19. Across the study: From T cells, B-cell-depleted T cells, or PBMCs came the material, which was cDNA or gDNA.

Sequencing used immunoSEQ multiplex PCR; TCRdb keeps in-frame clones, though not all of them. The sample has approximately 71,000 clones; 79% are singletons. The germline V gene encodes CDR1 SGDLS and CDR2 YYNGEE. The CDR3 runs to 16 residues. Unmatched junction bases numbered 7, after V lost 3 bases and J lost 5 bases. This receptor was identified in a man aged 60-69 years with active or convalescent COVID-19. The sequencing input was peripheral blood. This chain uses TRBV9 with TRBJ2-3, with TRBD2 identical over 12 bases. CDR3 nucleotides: TGTGCCAGCAGCGGCGGCCTAGCGGGGGGGATAGATACGCAGTATTTT. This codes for CASSGGLAGGIDTQYF.